The TCR beta chain under discussion was sequenced for a study of T cell changes during pregnancy in multiple sclerosis. TCRdb's table, derived via immunoSEQ multiplex PCR, lists solely in-frame clones and lacks some. This table has tens of thousands of clones, more than 75% appearing once. The CDR3 sequence is 14 residues long. Germline V gives CDR1 MNHEY, CDR2 SVGAGI. V lost 2 bases to trimming and J lost 4 bases; unmatched junction nucleotides: 1. The V call is TRBV6-5, the J call TRBJ2-1, with 8 bases lining up with TRBD2. Source: CD8+ T cells from peripheral blood mononuclear cells, taken before pregnancy. The clonotype comes from a female donor with multiple sclerosis, enrolled in a pregnancy study. The CDR3 DNA is TGTGCCAGCAGTTACGGGACTAGTTACAATGAGCAGTTCTTC. Its protein is CASSYGTSYNEQFF.